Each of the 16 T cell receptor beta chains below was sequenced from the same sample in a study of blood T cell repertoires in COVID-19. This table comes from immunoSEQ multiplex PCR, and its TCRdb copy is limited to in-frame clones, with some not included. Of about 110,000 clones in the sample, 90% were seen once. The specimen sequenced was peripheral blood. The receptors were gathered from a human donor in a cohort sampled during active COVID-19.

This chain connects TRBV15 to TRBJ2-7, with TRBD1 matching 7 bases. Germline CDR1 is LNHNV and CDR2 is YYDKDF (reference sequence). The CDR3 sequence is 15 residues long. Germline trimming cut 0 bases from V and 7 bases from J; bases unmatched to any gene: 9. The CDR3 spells CATSREQGPPGEQYF. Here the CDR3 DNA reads TGTGCCACCAGCAGAGAACAGGGGCCCCCCGGGGAGCAGTACTTC. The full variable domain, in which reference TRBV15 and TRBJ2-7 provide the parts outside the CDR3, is DAMVIQNPRYQVTQFGKPVTLSCSQTLNHNVMYWYQQKSSQAPKLLFHYYDKDFNNEADTPDNFQSRRPNTSFCFLDIRSPGLGDTAMYLCATSREQGPPGEQYFGPGTRLTVT.

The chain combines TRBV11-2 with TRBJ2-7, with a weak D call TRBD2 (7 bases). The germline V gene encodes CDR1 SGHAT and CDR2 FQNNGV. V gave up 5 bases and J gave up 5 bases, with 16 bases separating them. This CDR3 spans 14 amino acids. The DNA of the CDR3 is TGTGCCAGCAGCCCGACCGGGGGGCAGGACGAGCAGTACTTC. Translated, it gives CASSPTGGQDEQYF.

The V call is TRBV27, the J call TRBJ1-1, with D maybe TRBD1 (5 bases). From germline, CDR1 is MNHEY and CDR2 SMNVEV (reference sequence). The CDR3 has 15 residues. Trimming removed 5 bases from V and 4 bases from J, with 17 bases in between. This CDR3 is CASSPIVRAATEAFF. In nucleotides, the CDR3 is TGTGCCAGCAGTCCCATCGTCAGGGCGGCCACTGAAGCTTTCTTT.

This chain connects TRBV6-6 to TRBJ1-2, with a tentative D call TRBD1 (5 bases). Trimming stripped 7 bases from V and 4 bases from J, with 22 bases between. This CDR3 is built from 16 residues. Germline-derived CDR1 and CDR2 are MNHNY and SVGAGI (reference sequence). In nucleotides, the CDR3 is TGTGCCAGCAATCCCAGCCGGGCCCAGGGTACCTATGGCTACACCTTC. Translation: CASNPSRAQGTYGYTF.

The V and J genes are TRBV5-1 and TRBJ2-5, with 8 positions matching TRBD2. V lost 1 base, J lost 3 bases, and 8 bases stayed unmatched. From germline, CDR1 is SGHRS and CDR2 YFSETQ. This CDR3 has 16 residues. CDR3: CASSLMPGGGEETQYF. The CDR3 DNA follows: TGCGCCAGCAGCTTGATGCCGGGAGGGGGGGAAGAGACCCAGTACTTC.

CDR3 sequence reads: CASSRRTEDEAFF. The CDR3 nucleotides read TGTGCCAGCAGCCGCCGGACAGAAGATGAAGCTTTCTTT. The chain combines TRBV5-4 with TRBJ1-1; maybe TRBD1 (6 bases). CDR3 length: 13 residues. The germline V and J ends were trimmed by 4 bases and 7 bases, with 14 bases remaining between them. Germline CDR1 is SGHNT and CDR2 is YYREEE (reference sequence).

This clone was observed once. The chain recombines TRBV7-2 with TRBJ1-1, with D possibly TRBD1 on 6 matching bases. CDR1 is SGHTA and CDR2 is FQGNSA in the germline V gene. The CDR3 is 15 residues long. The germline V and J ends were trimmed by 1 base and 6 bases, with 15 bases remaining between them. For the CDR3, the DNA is TGTGCCAGCAGCTTAGTCTCGGCCAGGGGAGCTGAAGCTTTCTTT. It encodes CASSLVSARGAEAFF.

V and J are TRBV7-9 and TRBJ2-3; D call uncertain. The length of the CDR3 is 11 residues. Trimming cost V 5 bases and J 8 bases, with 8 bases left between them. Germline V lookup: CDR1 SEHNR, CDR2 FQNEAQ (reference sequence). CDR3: CASSLSPTQYF. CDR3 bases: TGTGCCAGCAGCCTGTCTCCTACGCAGTATTTT.

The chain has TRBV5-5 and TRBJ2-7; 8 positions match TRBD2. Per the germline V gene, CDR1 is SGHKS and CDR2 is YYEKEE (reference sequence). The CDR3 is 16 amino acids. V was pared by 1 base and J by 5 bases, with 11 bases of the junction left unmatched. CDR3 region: CASSLIPGAGVNEQYF. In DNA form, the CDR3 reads TGTGCCAGCAGCTTGATCCCCGGAGCGGGAGTTAACGAGCAGTACTTC.

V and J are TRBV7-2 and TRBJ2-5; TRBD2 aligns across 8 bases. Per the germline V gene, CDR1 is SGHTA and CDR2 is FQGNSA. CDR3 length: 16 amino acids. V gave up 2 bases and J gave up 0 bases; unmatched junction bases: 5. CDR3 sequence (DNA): TGTGCCAGCAGCTTATTGGGTAGCGGGAACCAAGAGACCCAGTACTTC. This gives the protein CASSLLGSGNQETQYF. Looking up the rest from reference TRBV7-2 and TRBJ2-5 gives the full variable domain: GAGVSQSPSNKVTEKGKDVELRCDPISGHTALYWYRQSLGQGLEFLIYFQGNSAPDKSGLPSDRFSAERTGGSVSTLTIQRTQQEDSAVYLCASSLLGSGNQETQYFGPGTRLLVL.

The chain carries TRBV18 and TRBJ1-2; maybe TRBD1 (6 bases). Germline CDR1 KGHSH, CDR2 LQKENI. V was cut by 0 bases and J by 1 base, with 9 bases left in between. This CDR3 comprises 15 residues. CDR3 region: CASSPPTGNNYGYTF. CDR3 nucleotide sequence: TGTGCCAGCTCACCACCAACAGGGAATAACTATGGCTACACCTTC. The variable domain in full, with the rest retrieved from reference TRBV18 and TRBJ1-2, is NAGVMQNPRHLVRRRGQEARLRCSPMKGHSHVYWYRQLPEEGLKFMVYLQKENIIDESGMPKERFSAEFPKEGPSILRIQQVVRGDSAAYFCASSPPTGNNYGYTFGSGTRLTVV.

The CDR3 DNA reads as TGTGCCAGCTCAGCCTTATTAGATCTTTCCTACGAGCAGTACTTC. It is translated as CASSALLDLSYEQYF. The chain joins TRBV18 to TRBJ2-7; D not resolved. In germline, CDR1 is KGHSH, CDR2 LQKENI. This CDR3 is built from 15 residues. V lost 5 bases and J 1 base, leaving 15 bases between the germline ends. Using reference TRBV18 and TRBJ2-7 for the parts outside the CDR3, the full variable domain is NAGVMQNPRHLVRRRGQEARLRCSPMKGHSHVYWYRQLPEEGLKFMVYLQKENIIDESGMPKERFSAEFPKEGPSILRIQQVVRGDSAAYFCASSALLDLSYEQYFGPGTRLTVT.

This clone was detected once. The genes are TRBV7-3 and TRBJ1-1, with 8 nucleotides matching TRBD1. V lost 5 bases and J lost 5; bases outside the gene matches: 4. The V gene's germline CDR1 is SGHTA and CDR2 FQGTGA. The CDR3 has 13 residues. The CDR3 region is CASSRDRRTEAFF. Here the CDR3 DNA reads TGTGCCAGCAGCCGGGACAGGAGGACTGAAGCTTTCTTT.

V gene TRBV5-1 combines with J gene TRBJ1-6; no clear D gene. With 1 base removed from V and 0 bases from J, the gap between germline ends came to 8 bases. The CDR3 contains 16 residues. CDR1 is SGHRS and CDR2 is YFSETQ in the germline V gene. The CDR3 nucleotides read TGCGCCAGCAGCTTGCTAGAGAGCTCCTATAATTCACCCCTCCACTTT. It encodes CASSLLESSYNSPLHF.

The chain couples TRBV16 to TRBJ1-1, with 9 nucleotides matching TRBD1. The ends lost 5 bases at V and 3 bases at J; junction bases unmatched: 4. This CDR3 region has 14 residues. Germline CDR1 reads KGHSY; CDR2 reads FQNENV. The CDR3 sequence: CASSVTGGDTEAFF. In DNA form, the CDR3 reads TGTGCCAGCAGCGTGACAGGGGGGGACACTGAAGCTTTCTTT. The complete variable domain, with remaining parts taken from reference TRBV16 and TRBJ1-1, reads GEEVAQTPKHLVRGEGQKAKLYCAPIKGHSYVFWYQQVLKNEFKFLISFQNENVFDETGMPKERFSAKCLPNSPCSLEIQATKLEDSAVYFCASSVTGGDTEAFFGQGTRLTVV.

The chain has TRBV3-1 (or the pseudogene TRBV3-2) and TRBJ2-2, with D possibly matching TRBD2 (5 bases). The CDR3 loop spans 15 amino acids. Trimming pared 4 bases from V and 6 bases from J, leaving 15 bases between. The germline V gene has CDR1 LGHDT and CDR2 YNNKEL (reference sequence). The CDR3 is CASSLLSGLAGELFF. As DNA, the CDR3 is TGTGCCAGCAGCCTCCTCTCGGGGTTGGCCGGGGAGCTGTTTTTT.